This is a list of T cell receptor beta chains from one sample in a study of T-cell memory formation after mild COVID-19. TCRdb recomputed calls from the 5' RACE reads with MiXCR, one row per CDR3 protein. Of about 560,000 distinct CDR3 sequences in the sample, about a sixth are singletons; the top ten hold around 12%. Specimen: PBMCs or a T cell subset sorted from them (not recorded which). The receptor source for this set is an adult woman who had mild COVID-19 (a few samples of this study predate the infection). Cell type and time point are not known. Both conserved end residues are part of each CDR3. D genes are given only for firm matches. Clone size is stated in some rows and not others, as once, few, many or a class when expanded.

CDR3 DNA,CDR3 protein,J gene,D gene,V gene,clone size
TGCAGCGTTGCTCGGGGTCCCACACAGGGCAATGAGCAGTTCTTC,CSVARGPTQGNEQFF,TRBJ2-1,-,TRBV29-1,few
TGCAGTGCTCCCCTAGGGCTTCAAGAGACCCAGTACTTC,CSAPLGLQETQYF,TRBJ2-5,-,TRBV20-1,few
TGTGCCAGCAAACGGGGCAGTTCCTACGAGCAGTACTTC,CASKRGSSYEQYF,TRBJ2-7,-,TRBV6-2/TRBV6-3,few
TGCAGTGCTAGGTCCCCCACTGAAATCTACGAGCAGTACTTC,CSARSPTEIYEQYF,TRBJ2-7,-,TRBV20-1,few
TGCAGCGTTGCAAATGGACAGGGGGCGCCTAGCACTGAAGCTTTCTTT,CSVANGQGAPSTEAFF,TRBJ1-1,TRBD1,TRBV29-1,-
TGCAGTGCTAGAGATCGGCAGGACCTATTT,CSARDRQDLF,TRBJ1-4,-,TRBV20-1,few
TGCAGCGTTGAATTGGCAGACTACGAGCAGTACTTC,CSVELADYEQYF,TRBJ2-7,-,TRBV29-1,-
TGTGCCAGCAGCTTAGAAGGAGGGGATGTCGACGAGCAGTACTTC,CASSLEGGDVDEQYF,TRBJ2-7,-,TRBV7-6,few
TGTGCCAGCAGCGCCCATACAGGGTTCTACACTGAAGCTTTCTTT,CASSAHTGFYTEAFF,TRBJ1-1,-,TRBV9,few
TGTGCCACCAGCAGAGAAGGGGGGTTGGGACAGGGGGGTGAGCAGTACTTC,CATSREGGLGQGGEQYF,TRBJ2-7,TRBD1,TRBV15,-
TGTGCCACCAGTGACTTGACAGGGGACTATGGCTACACCTTC,CATSDLTGDYGYTF,TRBJ1-2,TRBD1,TRBV24-1,-
TGCAGTGCCTCTAGAGGGTACGGCACAGATACGCAGTATTTT,CSASRGYGTDTQYF,TRBJ2-3,-,TRBV20-1,-
TGCGCCAGCAGCCAAGACGGCCACTATGGCTACACCTTC,CASSQDGHYGYTF,TRBJ1-2,-,TRBV5-1,few
TGCGCCAGCAGCTTGGAGCTTGGGACACCCTACGAGCAGTACTTC,CASSLELGTPYEQYF,TRBJ2-7,-,TRBV5-1,few
TGTGCCAGCAGCTCCGAAGGACTAGCGGGGGGGCTCTTCGATACGCAGTATTTT,CASSSEGLAGGLFDTQYF,TRBJ2-3,TRBD2,TRBV7-3,-
TGCGCCAGCAGTGGAGGCGGGAATGGCTACACCTTC,CASSGGGNGYTF,TRBJ1-2,-,TRBV10-2,-
TGTGCCAGCAGCTTAACGACAGGGACGAGCTCCTACAATGAGCAGTTCTTC,CASSLTTGTSSYNEQFF,TRBJ2-1,TRBD1,TRBV7-8,few
TGTGCCAGCAGTTTAGTGGGGACAGGGCTGGACCACGAGCAGTACTTC,CASSLVGTGLDHEQYF,TRBJ2-7,TRBD1,TRBV12-3/TRBV12-4,many
TGTGCCAGCAGCATACTCCGGGACAGGGTGACTGAAGCTTTCTTT,CASSILRDRVTEAFF,TRBJ1-1,TRBD1,TRBV13,-
TGCAGTGCTAGAGACCTAGCGGGAGGGCCTTGGGATACGCAGTATTTT,CSARDLAGGPWDTQYF,TRBJ2-3,TRBD2,TRBV20-1,many
TGTGCCAGCAGCTTGGTTGGTCAGAACACTGAAGCTTTCTTT,CASSLVGQNTEAFF,TRBJ1-1,-,TRBV5-1,many
TGTGCCAGCAGCTCCGGGACTAGCGGTTATACGCAGTATTTT,CASSSGTSGYTQYF,TRBJ2-3,TRBD2,TRBV5-4,few
TGTGCCAGCAGCTGGGGAACTTCCGTCTCCTACAATGAGCAGTTCTTC,CASSWGTSVSYNEQFF,TRBJ2-1,-,TRBV7-8,few
TGCGCCAGCAGCTGGAATGGTCCTCCGGGTGAGCAGTACTTC,CASSWNGPPGEQYF,TRBJ2-7,-,TRBV5-1,-
TGTGCCACCAGCAGAGCCATTAAAGCCGGGACAGGGGGGACCCAGTACTTC,CATSRAIKAGTGGTQYF,TRBJ2-5,TRBD1,TRBV15,-
TGTGCCAGCAGTTCCTTTCAGGGGGCCAACTATGGCTACACCTTC,CASSSFQGANYGYTF,TRBJ1-2,TRBD1,TRBV12-3/TRBV12-4,few